This T cell receptor (beta chain) was recorded in a study of OX40 agonist ivuxolimab in advanced cancers. Study summary: Ivuxolimab, an antibody that agonizes OX40 (CD134), was administered to the patients. Findings and limits, study-wide: CD8+ T cells averaged more expanded clones than CD4+. Researchers did not determine the expanded peripheral T cells' antigen specificity.

Assay: immunoSEQ multiplex PCR; the TCRdb copy retains only in-frame clones and omits some. The sample lists 30,000 to 45,000 clones; 80% to 95% were seen once. V was shortened by 7 bases and J by 6 bases, with 8 bases between the two germline ends. The CDR3 is 11 residues long. Germline CDR1 and CDR2: MNHNS and SASEGT. Comment on this clone: Its antigen is unidentified.

The chain has TRBV6-1 and TRBJ2-3; D call uncertain. Specimen: CD4+ or CD8+ T cells sorted from blood, collected in a trial of the OX40 agonist ivuxolimab. This clonotype was obtained from an adult with an advanced solid tumor such as melanoma, head and neck, liver or kidney cancer. The CDR3 loop reads CASIEWDTQYF. DNA of the CDR3: TGTGCCAGCATCGAATGGGATACGCAGTATTTT.